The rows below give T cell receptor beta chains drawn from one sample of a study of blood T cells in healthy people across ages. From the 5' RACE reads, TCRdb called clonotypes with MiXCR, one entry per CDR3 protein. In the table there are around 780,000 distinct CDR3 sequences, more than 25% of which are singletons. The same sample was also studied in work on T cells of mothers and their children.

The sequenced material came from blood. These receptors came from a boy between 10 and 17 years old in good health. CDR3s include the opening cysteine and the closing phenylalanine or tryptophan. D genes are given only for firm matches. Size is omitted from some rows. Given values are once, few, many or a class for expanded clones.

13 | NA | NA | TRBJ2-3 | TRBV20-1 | CSAARGRKDTQYF | TGCAGTGCCGCCCGGGGGCGGAAAGATACGCAGTATTTT
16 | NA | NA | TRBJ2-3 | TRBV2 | CASSILFRASADTQYF | TGTGCCAGCAGTATCCTATTTAGGGCGAGCGCAGATACGCAGTATTTT
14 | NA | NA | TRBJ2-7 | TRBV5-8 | CASSFRGVPDEQYF | TGTGCCAGCAGCTTCAGGGGTGTTCCGGACGAGCAGTACTTC
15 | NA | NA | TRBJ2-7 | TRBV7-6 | CASSLVSGGMGEQYF | TGTGCCAGCAGCTTAGTTTCCGGGGGAATGGGCGAGCAGTACTTC
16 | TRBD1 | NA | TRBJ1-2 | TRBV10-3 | CANSRGTGGSNYGYTF | TGTGCCAACAGCCGCGGGACAGGGGGATCTAACTATGGCTACACCTTC
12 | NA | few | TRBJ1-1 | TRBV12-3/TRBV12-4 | CASFMGGTEAFF | TGTGCCAGCTTCATGGGTGGCACTGAAGCTTTCTTT
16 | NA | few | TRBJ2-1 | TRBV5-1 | CASSLGQGVGYNEQFF | TGCGCCAGCAGCCTAGGACAAGGGGTGGGGTACAATGAGCAGTTCTTC
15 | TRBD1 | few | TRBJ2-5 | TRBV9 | CASSVEGQGSETQYF | TGTGCCAGCAGCGTAGAAGGACAGGGGTCGGAGACCCAGTACTTC
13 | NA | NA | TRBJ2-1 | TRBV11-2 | CASSLNRDYEQFF | TGTGCCAGCAGCTTAAACAGGGACTATGAGCAGTTCTTC
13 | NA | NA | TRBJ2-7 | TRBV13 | CATHSGQGIEQYF | TGTGCCACCCATTCTGGTCAGGGTATCGAGCAGTACTTC
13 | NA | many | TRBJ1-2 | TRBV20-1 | CSASELGTVGYTF | TGCAGTGCTAGTGAGCTGGGGACGGTTGGCTACACCTTC
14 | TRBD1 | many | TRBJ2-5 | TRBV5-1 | CASSFRDREETQYF | TGCGCCAGCAGCTTCCGGGACAGAGAAGAGACCCAGTACTTC
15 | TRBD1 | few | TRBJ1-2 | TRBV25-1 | CASSDPGTANYGYTF | TGTGCCAGCAGTGACCCCGGGACAGCTAACTATGGCTACACCTTC
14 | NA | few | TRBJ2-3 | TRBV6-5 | CASSYSIRTDTQYF | TGTGCCAGCAGTTACTCTATCCGCACAGATACGCAGTATTTT
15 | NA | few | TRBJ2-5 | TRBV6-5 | CASSYLSGGRETQYF | TGTGCCAGCAGTTACCTCAGTGGGGGACGGGAGACCCAGTACTTC
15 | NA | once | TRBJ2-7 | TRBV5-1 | CASRRDLGTAYEQYF | TGCGCCAGCAGAAGGGATCTGGGGACCGCCTACGAGCAGTACTTC
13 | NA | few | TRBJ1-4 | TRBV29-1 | CSVEVRPNEKLFF | TGCAGCGTTGAAGTGCGGCCTAATGAAAAACTGTTTTTT
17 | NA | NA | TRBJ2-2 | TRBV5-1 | CASSLGFSAGKRGELFF | TGCGCCAGCAGCTTGGGGTTTTCGGCAGGGAAACGCGGGGAGCTGTTTTTT
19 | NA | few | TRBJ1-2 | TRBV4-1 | CASSQERGRDIEANYGYTF | TGCGCCAGCAGCCAAGAGAGAGGGCGGGATATTGAGGCTAACTATGGCTACACCTTC
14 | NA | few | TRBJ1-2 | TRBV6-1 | CASSVDRPAYGYTF | TGTGCCAGCAGTGTAGACAGGCCGGCCTATGGCTACACCTTC
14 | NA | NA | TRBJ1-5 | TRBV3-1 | CASSQDHAAGPQHF | TGTGCCAGCAGCCAAGATCACGCCGCTGGGCCCCAGCATTTT
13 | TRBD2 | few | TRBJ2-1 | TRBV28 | CAIRTSGYNEQFF | TGTGCCATAAGGACTAGCGGATACAATGAGCAGTTCTTC
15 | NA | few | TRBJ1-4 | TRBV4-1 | CASSQLNGVNEKLFF | TGCGCCAGCAGCCAATTGAACGGGGTTAATGAAAAACTGTTTTTT
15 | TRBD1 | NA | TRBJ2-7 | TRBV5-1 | CASSPGTGLIYEQYF | TGCGCCAGCAGCCCCGGGACAGGGTTGATCTACGAGCAGTACTTC
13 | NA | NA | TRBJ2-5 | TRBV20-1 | CSARGPEQETQYF | TGCAGTGCTAGAGGGCCCGAACAAGAGACCCAGTACTTC
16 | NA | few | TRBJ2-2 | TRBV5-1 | CASSRTSGTATGELFF | TGCGCCAGCAGCAGAACCTCCGGGACGGCCACCGGGGAGCTGTTTTTT
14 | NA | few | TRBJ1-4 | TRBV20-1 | CSARDAGASEKLFF | TGCAGTGCTAGAGACGCAGGCGCCTCCGAAAAACTGTTTTTT
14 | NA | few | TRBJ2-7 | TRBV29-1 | CSVEEQGVRYEQYF | TGCAGCGTTGAAGAACAGGGAGTAAGGTACGAGCAGTACTTC
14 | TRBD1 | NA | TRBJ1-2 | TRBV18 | CASSPPGGAGGYTF | TGTGCCAGCTCACCACCAGGGGGCGCAGGCGGCTACACCTTC
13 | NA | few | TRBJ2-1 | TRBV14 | CASSQRYYNEQFF | TGTGCCAGCAGCCAAAGATATTACAATGAGCAGTTCTTC
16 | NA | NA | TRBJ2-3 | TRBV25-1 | CASSEEGGPRADTQYF | TGTGCCAGCAGTGAAGAGGGGGGGCCAAGGGCAGATACGCAGTATTTT
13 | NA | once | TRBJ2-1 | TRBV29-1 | CTFKTGVYNEQLF | TGCACCTTCAAAACGGGGGTATACAATGAGCAGCTCTTC
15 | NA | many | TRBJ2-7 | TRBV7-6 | CASSLVGTGSYEQYF | TGCGCCAGCAGCTTGGTTGGGACGGGCTCCTACGAGCAGTACTTC
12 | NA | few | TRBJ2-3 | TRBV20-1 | CSASGLTDTQYF | TGCAGTGCTTCGGGGCTCACAGATACGCAGTATTTT
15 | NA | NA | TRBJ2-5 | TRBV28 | CASKTFGGDQETQYF | TGTGCCAGCAAAACCTTCGGTGGGGACCAAGAGACCCAGTACTTC
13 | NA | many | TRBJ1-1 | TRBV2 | CATQLTGNTEAFF | TGTGCCACCCAATTGACAGGGAACACTGAAGCTTTCTTT
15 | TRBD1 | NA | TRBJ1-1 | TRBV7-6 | CASSFLTGENTEAFF | TGTGCCAGCAGCTTCCTGACAGGGGAGAACACTGAAGCTTTCTTT
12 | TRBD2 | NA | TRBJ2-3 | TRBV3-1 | CASSQQSGAQYF | TGTGCCAGCAGCCAACAGAGCGGGGCGCAGTATTTT